This T cell receptor beta chain is drawn from a study of blood T cell repertoires in COVID-19. Only in-frame clones appear in the TCRdb table, and some are missing; sequencing was by immunoSEQ multiplex PCR. The sample shows 300,000 to 400,000 clones, approximately 86% of them seen only once. Cohort placement rested on clinical history that participants reported themselves. With 4 bases removed from V and 7 bases from J, the gap between germline ends came to 13 bases. Germline CDR1 KGHSH, CDR2 LQKENI. The CDR3 contains 13 residues. The clonotype was recovered from a woman between 35 and 50 years old with acute COVID-19. The rearrangement joins TRBV18 to TRBJ1-2; tentatively, D is TRBD1 (5 bases). Sequencing input: PBMCs or T cells enriched from blood (not recorded which). In DNA form, the CDR3 reads TGTGCCAGCTCACTCTCGGCAGGGTTTGGCTACACCTTC. This codes for CASSLSAGFGYTF.